The 19 T cell receptor beta chains reported below all come from one sample, sequenced in a study of monozygotic twins with inflammatory bowel disease (dated 2019 in TCRdb). Libraries were built with 5' RACE. Reads for this sample came from an Illumina HiSeq 2500. TCRdb reprocessed the public reads and reports one entry per CDR3 protein sequence, without DNA. The sample has fewer than 400,000 distinct CDR3 sequences on record. The top ten constitute 5.5% to 6.5% of the sample. Sequenced: blood. These receptors were collected from a human donor with ulcerative colitis or Crohn's disease, or a healthy co-twin of an affected twin (not recorded which).

This chain joins TRBV28 and TRBJ2-6; TCRdb's assignment of TRBD2 cannot be checked, as there is no DNA. The CDR3 totals 16 residues. CDR1 is MDHEN and CDR2 is SYDVKM in the germline V gene. CDR3 loop: CASTNRGFPGANVLTF.

The gene calls are TRBV6-5 and TRBJ2-1. This CDR3 spans 15 amino acids. From germline, CDR1 is MNHEY and CDR2 SVGAGI. CDR3 region: CASSYSSASYNEQFF.

The J gene is TRBJ1-5, the V gene TRBV24-1. The CDR3 spans 14 residues. Germline V gives CDR1 KGHDR, CDR2 SFDVKD. CDR3 sequence reads: CATSDGYSNQPQHF.

The CDR3 protein is CASSLARLAGGPNTGELFF. V usage is TRBV7-6 and J usage is TRBJ2-2; no DNA is available, so the TRBD2 call from TCRdb remains unchecked. The germline gives CDR1 SGHVS, CDR2 FNYEAQ. This CDR3 contains 19 residues.

This chain uses TRBV19 with TRBJ2-3. CDR1 and CDR2 (germline): LNHDA, SQIVND (reference sequence). The CDR3 extends over 14 amino acids. Here the CDR3 reads CASSISWGTDTQYF. Variable domain in full (rest from reference TRBV19 and TRBJ2-3): DGGITQSPKYLFRKEGQNVTLSCEQNLNHDAMYWYRQDPGQGLRLIYYSQIVNDFQKGDIAEGYSVSREKKESFPLTVTSAQKNPTAFYLCASSISWGTDTQYFGPGTRLTVL.

The chain links TRBV20-1 to TRBJ2-5; with no DNA, the TCRdb D assignment of TRBD1 cannot be verified. This CDR3 is 17 amino acids long. CDR1 DFQATT and CDR2 SNEGSKA come from the germline V gene (reference sequence). Here the CDR3 reads CSARPNPGQGNQETQYF.

This chain connects TRBV5-1 to TRBJ2-5; TCRdb's D call of TRBD2 is untestable without DNA. Germline CDR1 SGHRS, CDR2 YFSETQ. This CDR3 contains 14 residues. The chain's CDR3 is CASSRTSGEKTQYF.

The chain links TRBV12-3 or TRBV12-4 to TRBJ2-5; no DNA is available, so the TRBD2 call from TCRdb remains unchecked. The CDR3 extends over 16 amino acids. The CDR3 is CASAGTSGGTQETQYF.

V is TRBV18 and J is TRBJ1-5; TCRdb outputs TRBD1, but without DNA this stays unchecked. Germline V gene data show CDR1 as KGHSH and CDR2 as LQKENI. CDR3 length: 14 amino acids. The CDR3 sequence: CASSEDSLTGPQHF.

The chain couples TRBV20-1 to TRBJ2-7; with no DNA, the TCRdb D assignment of TRBD1 cannot be verified. This CDR3 is 14 amino acids long. CDR1 and CDR2 (germline): DFQATT, SNEGSKA (reference sequence). The chain's CDR3 is CSAPLSGGNGEQYF.

The chain couples TRBV28 to TRBJ2-5; TCRdb calls TRBD2, which cannot be checked without DNA. CDR1 is MDHEN and CDR2 is SYDVKM in the germline V gene. The CDR3 sequence is 14 residues long. The CDR3 loop is CASSSGAGHETQYF.

The CDR3 region is CALGQSYEQYF. The gene calls are TRBV30 and TRBJ2-7; TCRdb's D call, TRBD1, is unchecked because there is no DNA. This CDR3 has 11 amino acids. Germline lookup yields CDR1 GTSNPN and CDR2 SVGIG (reference sequence).

The rearrangement uses TRBV27 and TRBJ2-1; TCRdb reports TRBD2, a call that lacks DNA to check it against. Germline-derived CDR1 and CDR2 are MNHEY and SMNVEV (reference sequence). The length of the CDR3 is 16 residues. CDR3: CASSLNPSLITHEQFF.

The J gene is TRBJ2-1, the V gene TRBV4-3. The CDR3 loop spans 17 amino acids. Germline CDR1 LGHNA, CDR2 YSLEER. CDR3 region: CASSQKSSVAAYNEQFF.

The chain is built from TRBV20-1 and TRBJ1-1. Germline V gene lookup returns CDR1 DFQATT and CDR2 SNEGSKA (reference sequence). The CDR3 has 13 residues. CDR3 loop: CSARDRSHTEAFF.

The CDR3 loop reads CASSLWGGNYEQYF. This chain links TRBV5-4 with TRBJ2-7; as DNA is missing, the TRBD1 call by TCRdb cannot be tested. CDR1 and CDR2 from the germline V gene are SGHNT and YYREEE (reference sequence). The CDR3 is 14 residues long.

The chain links TRBV11-2 to TRBJ2-7. CDR3 length equals 14 residues. Looked up from germline, CDR1 is SGHAT and CDR2 is FQNNGV. CDR3 protein: CASTEYLSSYEQYF. The variable domain in full, completed from reference TRBV11-2 and TRBJ2-7, reads EAGVAQSPRYKIIEKRQSVAFWCNPISGHATLYWYQQILGQGPKLLIQFQNNGVVDDSQLPKDRFSAERLKGVDSTLKIQPAKLEDSAVYLCASTEYLSSYEQYFGPGTRLTVT.

CDR3: CASSAGGYNEQFF. V usage is TRBV6-6 and J usage is TRBJ2-1; TCRdb's D call of TRBD2 is untestable without DNA. This CDR3 comprises 13 residues. CDR1 MNHNY and CDR2 SVGAGI come from the germline V gene (reference sequence).

The V and J genes are TRBV5-1 and TRBJ2-3. The CDR3 has 13 residues. Looked up from germline, CDR1 is SGHRS and CDR2 is YFSETQ. The CDR3 sequence is CASSLAAMDTQYF.